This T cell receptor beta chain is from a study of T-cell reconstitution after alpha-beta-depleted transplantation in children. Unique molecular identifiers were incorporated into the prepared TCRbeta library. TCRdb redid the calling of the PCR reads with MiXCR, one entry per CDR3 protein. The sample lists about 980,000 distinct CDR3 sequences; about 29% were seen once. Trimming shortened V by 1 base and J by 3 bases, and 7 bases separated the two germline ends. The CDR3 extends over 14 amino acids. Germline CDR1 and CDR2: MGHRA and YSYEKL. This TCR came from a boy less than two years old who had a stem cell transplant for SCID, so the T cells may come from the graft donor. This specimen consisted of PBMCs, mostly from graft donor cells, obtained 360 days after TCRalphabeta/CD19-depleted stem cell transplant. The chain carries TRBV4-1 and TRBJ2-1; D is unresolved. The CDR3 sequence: CASSQVTLYNEQFF. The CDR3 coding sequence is TGCGCCAGCAGCCAAGTTACCCTCTACAATGAGCAGTTCTTC.